The 8 T cell receptor beta chains below all came from one sample that was sequenced in a study of PD-1 blockade in classical Hodgkin lymphoma. Autologous stem cell transplantation was followed by relapse in every patient, and brentuximab vedotin exposure varied. Method: immunoSEQ multiplex PCR; TCRdb's copy keeps in-frame clones and lacks some. The sample shows thousands of clones, 85% of them seen only once. Specimen: peripheral blood mononuclear cells (PBMCs), collected at baseline. The receptors stem from a human donor with classical Hodgkin lymphoma.

This clone is a singleton in its sample. The V call is TRBV19, the J call TRBJ1-1; 8 bases are a match to TRBD1. This CDR3 comprises 14 residues. The ends lost 3 bases at V and 1 base at J; junction bases unmatched: 1. CDR1 and CDR2 (germline): LNHDA, SQIVND (reference sequence). In DNA, the CDR3 is TGTGCCAGTAGTATGGACAGGGCGAACACTGAAGCTTTCTTT. Amino acids: CASSMDRANTEAFF.

The CDR3 spells CASSLGGGAGWDQPQHF. CDR3 nucleotides: TGTGCCAGCAGCTTAGGAGGGGGGGCAGGTTGGGATCAGCCCCAGCATTTT. The chain recombines TRBV7-9 with TRBJ1-5, with D possibly TRBD1 on 6 matching bases. V gave up 1 base and J gave up 5 bases, with 18 bases separating them. CDR3 length: 17 residues. The germline CDR1 and CDR2 sequences are SEHNR and FQNEAQ (reference sequence).

CDR3 nucleotides: TGTGCCAGCAGCCTTGCGGGACAGGGGGGCTATGGCTACACCTTC. Translation: CASSLAGQGGYGYTF. This chain links TRBV5-6 with TRBJ1-2; 11 bases line up with TRBD1. CDR3 length: 15 amino acids. Germline V CDR1 and CDR2: SGHDT, YYEEEE. The V gene end was trimmed by 4 bases and the J gene end by 4 bases; junction bases not matched to a gene: 6. Together with reference TRBV5-6 and TRBJ1-2, the CDR3 gives the full variable domain: DAGVTQSPTHLIKTRGQQVTLRCSPKSGHDTVSWYQQALGQGPQFIFQYYEEEERQRGNFPDRFSGHQFPNYSSELNVNALLLGDSALYLCASSLAGQGGYGYTFGSGTRLTVV.

A note on this clone: Compared with germline, one end of the junction differs, possibly owing to a read error. This rearrangement joins TRBV11-1 to TRBJ2-6; D is uncertain. The CDR3 totals 15 residues. The germline V gene has CDR1 SGHAT and CDR2 FQDESV (reference sequence). In DNA form, the CDR3 reads TGTGCCAGCAGCATGCGAGAAAGTCGGGCCAACGCCCTGACTTTC. As protein: CASSMRESRANALTF.

This sequence joins TRBV7-2 and TRBJ2-7; possibly TRBD1 for D (6 bases). The CDR3 spans 11 residues. Germline V gene data show CDR1 as SGHTA and CDR2 as FQGNSA. The V end was cut by 4 bases, the J end by 6 bases, with 7 bases between. CDR3 in DNA: TGTGCCAGCAGCTGGGGGCTCGAGCAGTACTTC. Translated: CASSWGLEQYF.

This clone is a singleton in its sample. The V call is TRBV6-1, the J call TRBJ1-6; perhaps TRBD1 as D (6 bases). V was pared by 8 bases and J by 10 bases, with 21 bases between. The CDR3 spans 15 residues. Germline loops: CDR1 MNHNS, CDR2 SASEGT. CDR3 sequence: CASSRDTDARSPLHF. The CDR3 coding sequence is TGTGCCAGCTCTCGGGACACGGACGCTCGGTCACCCCTCCACTTT.

DNA of the CDR3: TGTGCCAGCAGCAAAACACGCGACATTGGCAAAAACATTCAGTACTTC. This gives the protein CASSKTRDIGKNIQYF. This rearrangement joins TRBV21-1 to TRBJ2-4; TRBD1 is taken as the D call from the table, unchecked against the DNA. TRBV21-1 is deemed a pseudogene. The length of the CDR3 is 16 residues.

The V call is TRBV6-5, the J call TRBJ2-2; D is undetermined. CDR3 length: 14 residues. With 6 bases removed from V and 4 bases from J, the gap between germline ends came to 12 bases. Germline CDR1 is MNHEY and CDR2 is SVGAGI. The CDR3 DNA reads TGTGCCAGCAGACGTGACGGTGTCACCGGGGAGCTGTTTTTT. Translation: CASRRDGVTGELFF.